This is a list of T cell receptor beta chains from one sample in a study of cytomegalovirus exposure and HLA in healthy donors. Using immunoSEQ multiplex PCR, the repertoire was profiled, and TCRdb retains in-frame clones only, with some absent. This sample carries roughly 170,000 clones, approximately 81% of them seen once, and the ten largest clones take around 2.6%. The sequenced sample consisted of PBMCs. These receptor sequences come from a female donor in good health and CMV-seronegative. Both conserved end residues are part of each CDR3. Fields, in order: D gene, clone size, CDR3 length, J gene, V gene, CDR3 DNA, CDR3 protein. A D gene is named only where the DNA matches it firmly. Clone size is not always given. Where it is, it says once, few, many or a class for expanded clones.

NA,NA,11,TRBJ2-7,TRBV29-1,TGCAGCGTCGGACAGCCCTACGAGCAGTACTTC,CSVGQPYEQYF
NA,NA,11,TRBJ2-1,TRBV20-1,TGCAGTGCTAGGGGACTTAGGGAGCAGTTCTTC,CSARGLREQFF
TRBD1,NA,13,TRBJ1-6,TRBV9,TGTGCCAGCAGCCCGGCAGGGGGCTGGCCCCTCCACTTT,CASSPAGGWPLHF
TRBD2,NA,18,TRBJ2-1,TRBV7-8,TGTGCCAGCAGCTGGCTTACTGGGAGCGGGAGGGAGAAGGATGAGCAGTTCTTC,CASSWLTGSGREKDEQFF
NA,NA,15,TRBJ1-1,TRBV9,TGTGCCAGCAGCGCGTCTCTAGTCCGGGGCACTGAAGCTTTCTTT,CASSASLVRGTEAFF
TRBD1,few,15,TRBJ1-1,TRBV19,TGTGCCAGTAGTCCCTGGACAGGGGGGAACACTGAAGCTTTCTTT,CASSPWTGGNTEAFF
NA,few,18,TRBJ2-2,TRBV7-6,TGTGCCAGCAGCTCAGAGCTAGCGGGACAGGGGAGCACCGGGGAGCTGTTTTTT,CASSSELAGQGSTGELFF
NA,few,14,TRBJ2-1,TRBV10-3,TGTGCCATCAGTGAGTCGAATAGGGGGAGTGAGCAGTTCTTC,CAISESNRGSEQFF
TRBD2,NA,16,TRBJ2-3,TRBV9,TGTGCCAGCAGCGTGACTAGCGGGACGACCACAGATACGCAGTATTTT,CASSVTSGTTTDTQYF
NA,NA,12,TRBJ1-2,TRBV6-6,TGTGCCAGCAGTTACGAGGGTCTCGGCTACACCTTC,CASSYEGLGYTF
NA,few,15,TRBJ1-4,TRBV7-2,TGTGCCAGCAGCTTACAGGGGTTAGTTAATGAAAAACTGTTTTTT,CASSLQGLVNEKLFF
TRBD1,NA,13,TRBJ1-2,TRBV7-9,TGTGCCAGTGGACAGGGCGGGGAGAATGGCTACACCTTC,CASGQGGENGYTF
NA,few,17,TRBJ1-5,TRBV23-1,TGCGCCAGCAGTCGGTGGGGGGGCGCAAATATGAATCAGCCCCAGCATTTT,CASSRWGGANMNQPQHF
NA,NA,13,TRBJ2-7,TRBV6-5,TGTGCCAGCAGTTCTCGGGAACCGGGCGAGCAGTACTTC,CASSSREPGEQYF
TRBD2,once,18,TRBJ2-2,TRBV11-1,TGTGCCAGCAGCCCAGGGCTAGCGGGAGTTTTTTTGACCGGGGAGCTGTTTTTT,CASSPGLAGVFLTGELFF
TRBD2,NA,19,TRBJ2-3,TRBV7-2,TGTGCCAGCAGCTTACCCCATAACGGGCGGGGGGGGAGCACAGATACGCAGTATTTT,CASSLPHNGRGGSTDTQYF
NA,NA,15,TRBJ2-2,TRBV18,TGTGCCAGCTCACCCCGGGACTTGGCTACCGGGGAGCTGTTTTTT,CASSPRDLATGELFF
TRBD2,NA,15,TRBJ2-1,TRBV4-3,TGCGCCAGCAGCCAAGCTAGCGGGGGGGCGAGTGAGCAGTTCTTC,CASSQASGGASEQFF
TRBD1,NA,13,TRBJ1-1,TRBV29-1,TGCAGCGTTGGACAGGGTTGGGACACTGAAGCTTTCTTT,CSVGQGWDTEAFF
NA,NA,18,TRBJ1-1,TRBV10-3,TGTGCCATCAGTGAGACCGCGGTCGGCGGGGGATCGGGGACTGAAGCTTTCTTT,CAISETAVGGGSGTEAFF
TRBD1,NA,15,TRBJ2-7,TRBV9,TGTGCCAGCAGCGCCGGACAGGGAATGACCTACGAGCAGTACTTC,CASSAGQGMTYEQYF
NA,NA,16,TRBJ2-2,TRBV5-1,TGCGCCAGCAGCTTGGAGGCAGGATTCAACACCGGGGAGCTGTTTTTT,CASSLEAGFNTGELFF
TRBD1,NA,18,TRBJ1-4,TRBV7-2,TGTGCCAGCAGCTTAGTGGGCGCAGGGGGTGGAACTAATGAAAAACTGTTTTTT,CASSLVGAGGGTNEKLFF
TRBD1,NA,15,TRBJ1-3,TRBV4-3,TGCGCCAGCAGCCGCGGGACAGTCAATCGAAACACCATATATTTT,CASSRGTVNRNTIYF
NA,NA,18,TRBJ1-1,TRBV12-5,TGTGCTAGTGGTTTGGTACAGGTAGTAGACAATAGAACCGGCGAAGCTTTCTTT,CASGLVQVVDNRTGEAFF
NA,NA,15,TRBJ1-1,TRBV6-1,TGTGCCAGCAGTGGGACAGAGGGCATGAACACTGAAGCTTTCTTT,CASSGTEGMNTEAFF
NA,NA,19,TRBJ2-6,TRBV7-6,TGTGCCAGCAGCTTAGCAGGGGGACCGCACTTTGCGGGGGCCAACGTCCTGACTTTC,CASSLAGGPHFAGANVLTF
NA,NA,12,TRBJ1-6,TRBV6-6,TGTGCCAGCAGACAGGGTAATTCACCCCTCCACTTT,CASRQGNSPLHF
NA,NA,14,TRBJ2-7,TRBV7-2,TGTGCCAGCAGCAGACGGGACACCACTTACGAGCAGTACTTC,CASSRRDTTYEQYF
NA,NA,15,TRBJ1-1,TRBV4-3,TGCGCCAGCAGCCAAGATGCGGGGACGAACACTGAAGCTTTCTTT,CASSQDAGTNTEAFF
NA,NA,14,TRBJ2-5,TRBV6-1,TGTGCCAGCACCCCCCCAGGGTCCGGCGAGACCCAGTACTTC,CASTPPGSGETQYF
NA,NA,14,TRBJ1-5,TRBV13,TGTGCCAGCAGGCGGGGGGGGAGCAATCAGCCCCAGCATTTT,CASRRGGSNQPQHF
TRBD1,NA,16,TRBJ2-2,TRBV5-1,TGCGCCAGCAGCTCATCGGGACAGCGCAACACCGGGGAGCTGTTTTTT,CASSSSGQRNTGELFF
NA,NA,16,TRBJ2-7,TRBV23-1,TGCGCCAGCAGTCCCCCGAGGGACAATAGCTCCTACGAGCAGTACTTC,CASSPPRDNSSYEQYF
TRBD1,NA,14,TRBJ1-5,TRBV9,TGTGCCAGCAGCTTTGGACAGGGAGGGCAGCCCCAGCATTTT,CASSFGQGGQPQHF
TRBD1,few,15,TRBJ2-7,TRBV11-2,TGTGCCAGCAGGTTCGAGGGACAGGGGGGTTACGAGCAGTACTTC,CASRFEGQGGYEQYF
NA,NA,15,TRBJ1-5,TRBV4-1,TGCGCCAGCAGCCAAGGAAACAGGGACCATCAGCCCCAGCATTTT,CASSQGNRDHQPQHF
TRBD2,NA,15,TRBJ2-7,TRBV27,TGTGCCAGCAGTTTGGGCGGGAGGGCCGAATACGAGCAGTACTTC,CASSLGGRAEYEQYF
NA,NA,14,TRBJ2-7,TRBV5-5,TGTGCCAGCAGCCGGGCAGGGGTAACCTACGAGCAGTACTTC,CASSRAGVTYEQYF
TRBD1,NA,14,TRBJ1-2,TRBV11-1,TGTGCCAGCAGCTCGGGACAGGCCCTCTATGGCTACACCTTC,CASSSGQALYGYTF
NA,NA,15,TRBJ2-7,TRBV27,TGTGCCAGCAGTTATTCGACTCCTTCAAGGGGCGAGCAGTACTTC,CASSYSTPSRGEQYF
NA,NA,14,TRBJ1-2,TRBV30,TGTGCCTGGAGTGTATTCAGGACAAGTCGGGGCTACACCTTC,CAWSVFRTSRGYTF
NA,NA,16,TRBJ2-5,TRBV4-1,TGCGCCAGCAGCCAACCCGGCCGGGACACCGAAGAGACCCAGTACTTC,CASSQPGRDTEETQYF
NA,once,13,TRBJ2-7,TRBV4-3,TGCGCCAGCAGCCAAGATCCGCGGTACGAGCAGTACTTC,CASSQDPRYEQYF
NA,NA,14,TRBJ2-1,TRBV30,TGTGCCTGGAGTAGGGGACTCCCATACAATGAGCAGTTCTTC,CAWSRGLPYNEQFF
NA,NA,15,TRBJ1-4,TRBV9,TGTGCCAGCAGCGCCCACGGGTGGACTAATGAAAAACTGTTTTTT,CASSAHGWTNEKLFF
TRBD1,NA,16,TRBJ2-1,TRBV29-1,TGCAGCGTCCAACGGGGGACGACAGGGGCAGCAAATGAGCAGTTCTTC,CSVQRGTTGAANEQFF
TRBD1,NA,15,TRBJ1-2,TRBV6-1,TGTGCCAGCACCTCATCGGACAGGGGTGGCTATGGCTACACCTTC,CASTSSDRGGYGYTF
TRBD1,NA,15,TRBJ1-4,TRBV4-2,TGTGCCAGCAGCCAAGATAGGGCAGGGGGCGGGAAACTGTTTTTT,CASSQDRAGGGKLFF
NA,NA,12,TRBJ1-5,TRBV6-5,TGTGCCAGCAGCTCTCCTGGTGGGGAGCAGCATTTT,CASSSPGGEQHF
NA,NA,18,TRBJ1-6,TRBV27,TGTGCCAGCAGTTTATTCGGCCGAAGCGGCAGCTATAATTCACCCCTCCACTTT,CASSLFGRSGSYNSPLHF
NA,NA,13,TRBJ1-3,TRBV29-1,TGCAGCGTTGCTGCAGGTTTCGGAAACACCATATATTTT,CSVAAGFGNTIYF
TRBD2,NA,15,TRBJ2-7,TRBV13,TGTGCCAGCAGCCCAAGCGGGGTTGGAATGTACGAGCAGTACTTC,CASSPSGVGMYEQYF
TRBD2,NA,13,TRBJ2-1,TRBV29-1,TGCAGCGTCCTAGCGGGACCCTACAATGAGCAGTTCTTC,CSVLAGPYNEQFF
TRBD1,NA,17,TRBJ2-7,TRBV9,TGTGCCAGCAGCGTAGAAGAGGGACAGGGGAGTCGCCACGAGCAGTACTTC,CASSVEEGQGSRHEQYF
NA,NA,12,TRBJ1-2,TRBV6-5,TGTGCCAGCGGAGGTGAGGTCTATGGCTACACCTTC,CASGGEVYGYTF
NA,NA,16,TRBJ1-5,TRBV6-5,TGTGCCAGCAGTTACCGCCCGACAGTCGGCGGTCAGCCCCAGCATTTT,CASSYRPTVGGQPQHF